This T cell receptor (beta chain) was sequenced for a study of blood T cell repertoires in COVID-19. Study context: Acute-phase and convalescent COVID-19 samples originated in the United States, Italy and Spain. Sources were T cells, B-cell-depleted T cells, or PBMCs; the material itself was cDNA or gDNA.

Germline V CDR1 and CDR2: MGHRA, YSYEKL. The CDR3 is made up of 16 amino acids. Between the trimmed V and J ends, which lost 4 bases and 0 bases, there was a span of 12 bases. In the authors' methods: Estimation of nucleated cell counts relied on the amplification of reference gene primers. Sequenced by immunoSEQ multiplex PCR; TCRdb stores in-frame clones only, minus some. The V and J calls and the clone size are those of that table, but D and trimming were determined from the DNA. The table shows more than 250,000 clones, with roughly 90% occurring only once. The clonotype comes from a man between 18 and 35 years old who had recovered from COVID-19. The chain joins TRBV4-1 to TRBJ2-2; D call uncertain. Sequenced input: peripheral blood. The CDR3 sequence is CASSLRLLPNTGELFF. The DNA for the CDR3 is TGCGCCAGCAGCCTTCGACTGCTGCCGAACACCGGGGAGCTGTTTTTT.